This T cell receptor beta chain was documented in a study of PD-1 blockade in classical Hodgkin lymphoma. Study-wide results and caveats: Differences between repertoires have undefined causes, possibly disease activity or prior therapy. It was reported that newly diagnosed patients had less baseline TCR diversity than healthy donors.

Concerning this clone: Its target is not known.

TCRdb's copy holds only in-frame clones and misses some; the assay was immunoSEQ multiplex PCR. Of some 49,000 clones in the sample, roughly 93% were seen once. Looked up from germline, CDR1 is SGHNT and CDR2 is YENEEA. The CDR3 is 18 residues long. V was clipped by 5 bases and J by 4 bases; unmatched bases: 9. Sample time point: newly diagnosed, previously untreated cHL patient sample. Untreated, newly diagnosed classical Hodgkin lymphoma PBMCs were comparators. Sequencing was carried out using peripheral blood mononuclear cells (PBMCs). V is TRBV11-3 and J is TRBJ2-2; 14 nucleotides agree with TRBD2. The origin of this receptor is a human donor with classical Hodgkin lymphoma. The CDR3: CASSGGTSGSFGTGELFF. The CDR3 nucleotides read TGTGCCAGCAGCGGGGGGACTAGCGGGAGCTTCGGCACCGGGGAGCTGTTTTTT.